What follows describes a single TCR beta chain. The antigen remains undetermined. No DNA is given; TCRdb re-called the 5' RACE reads and lists each CDR3 protein once. Its table lists fewer than 300,000 distinct CDR3 sequences. The entry originates in a study of T cells expressing NK-cell markers. Study in general: One of eight sequenced donors was HCMV-seronegative; the other seven were seropositive.

Study-wide results and caveats: The CD3+CD56-NKG2C+ fraction was also led by these clonotypes in four donors. The contribution of dominant NKG2C+ clonotypes to CD8+ T cells in roughly 6 donors was roughly 1.0-8%.

Looked up from germline, CDR1 is SGHTA and CDR2 is FQGNSA. This CDR3 has 16 amino acids. Material for sequencing was blood T cells: a sorted CD56 or NKG2C T cell subset, CD4+ or CD8+ T cells, or bulk PBMC T cells (not recorded which). The chain couples TRBV7-2 to TRBJ2-1; with no DNA, the TCRdb D assignment of TRBD1 cannot be verified. The sequence derives from a woman aged 18 to 75 in good health. The chain's CDR3 is CASSRPPGTGASEQFF.